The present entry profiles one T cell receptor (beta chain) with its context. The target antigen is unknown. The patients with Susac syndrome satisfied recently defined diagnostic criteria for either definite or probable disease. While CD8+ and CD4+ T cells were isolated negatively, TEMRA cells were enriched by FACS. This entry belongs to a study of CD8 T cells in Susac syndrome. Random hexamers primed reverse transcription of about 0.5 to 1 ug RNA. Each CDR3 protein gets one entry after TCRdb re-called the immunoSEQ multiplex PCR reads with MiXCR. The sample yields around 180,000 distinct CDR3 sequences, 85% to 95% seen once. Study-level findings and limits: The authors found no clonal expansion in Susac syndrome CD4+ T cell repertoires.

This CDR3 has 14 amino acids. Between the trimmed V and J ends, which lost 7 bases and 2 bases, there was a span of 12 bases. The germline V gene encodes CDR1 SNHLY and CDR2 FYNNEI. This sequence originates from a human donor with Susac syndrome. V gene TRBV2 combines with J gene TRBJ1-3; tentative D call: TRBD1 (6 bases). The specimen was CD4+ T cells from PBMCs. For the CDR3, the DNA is TGTGCCAGCATGTTACAGGGAACTGGAAACACCATATATTTT. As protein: CASMLQGTGNTIYF.